A single sample gave rise to the 21 T cell receptor beta chains below, sequenced in a study of T cells in pancreatic ductal adenocarcinoma. Clones were read by immunoSEQ multiplex PCR, and TCRdb kept only the in-frame ones, dropping some. The top ten clones hold 0.94% of a sample with roughly 17,000 clones, 85% to 90% of them seen once. No neoadjuvant therapy was given to the selected pancreatic ductal adenocarcinoma patients before their surgery. Specimen: PBMCs. The receptors derive from a human donor with pancreatic ductal adenocarcinoma.

This clone was seen once. The chain joins TRBV5-1 to TRBJ2-7; 11 nucleotides match TRBD2. The germline V gene has CDR1 SGHRS and CDR2 YFSETQ. CDR3 length: 14 amino acids. The J segment lost 4 bases and the V segment lost 3 bases, leaving 3 bases of the junction unmatched. CDR3 nucleotide sequence: TGCGCCAGCAGCTCCTCTAGCGGGGGGTACGAGCAGTACTTC. Encoded protein: CASSSSSGGYEQYF.

V gene TRBV19 combines with J gene TRBJ2-1; 9 bases agree with TRBD1. Looked up from germline, CDR1 is LNHDA and CDR2 is SQIVND (reference sequence). The J segment lost 7 bases and the V segment lost 8 bases, leaving 12 bases of the junction unmatched. The length of the CDR3 is 15 residues. CDR3 in amino acids: CASGQGTGRRNEQFF. The DNA of the CDR3 is TGTGCCAGTGGGCAAGGGACAGGGAGGAGGAATGAGCAGTTCTTC.

CDR3 region: CASRLGQGLYRTEAFF. The CDR3 DNA is TGTGCCAGCAGACTCGGACAGGGGCTATATCGGACTGAAGCTTTCTTT. The V gene is TRBV11-3, the J gene TRBJ1-1; TRBD1 matches at 9 bases. Trimming cost V 6 bases and J 5 bases; bases outside gene matches: 13. The CDR3 has 16 residues. Germline V gene data show CDR1 as SGHNT and CDR2 as YENEEA.

This clone was seen only once. One junction end disagrees with the germline gene, perhaps due to a read error. The chain links TRBV5-4 to TRBJ1-1; no reliable D call. Germline CDR1 and CDR2: SGHNT and YYREEE (reference sequence). CDR3 length: 11 residues. The CDR3 protein is CASSLETEAFF. The CDR3 coding sequence is TGTGCCAGCAGCTTGGAGACTGAGGCTTTCTTT.

This rearrangement joins TRBV19 to TRBJ1-1; TRBD1 agrees at 9 bases. This CDR3 is 15 amino acids long. The V gene end was trimmed by 5 bases and the J gene end by 5 bases; junction bases not matched to a gene: 9. Germline CDR1 and CDR2: LNHDA and SQIVND (reference sequence). The chain's CDR3 is CASSGLGTGKTEAFF. The CDR3 DNA reads TGTGCCAGTAGTGGCTTGGGGACAGGGAAGACTGAAGCTTTCTTT. The full variable domain, its missing parts supplied by reference TRBV19 and TRBJ1-1, is DGGITQSPKYLFRKEGQNVTLSCEQNLNHDAMYWYRQDPGQGLRLIYYSQIVNDFQKGDIAEGYSVSREKKESFPLTVTSAQKNPTAFYLCASSGLGTGKTEAFFGQGTRLTVV.

The rearrangement joins TRBV7-9 to TRBJ1-1; possible D gene TRBD1, 5 bases. Germline V gene data show CDR1 as SEHNR and CDR2 as FQNEAQ (reference sequence). V was cut by 2 bases and J by 5 bases, with 9 bases left in between. CDR3 length: 13 amino acids. The CDR3 DNA is TGTGCCAGCAGCTTAACGGCAGGGACTGAAGCTTTCTTT. As protein: CASSLTAGTEAFF.

The chain is built from TRBV4-3 and TRBJ2-7, with D possibly TRBD2 on 5 matching bases. CDR3 length: 15 residues. V lost 3 bases to trimming and J lost 0 bases, with 12 bases between them. The germline gives CDR1 LGHNA, CDR2 YSLEER. CDR3 sequence reads: CASSQISSPSYEQYF. The CDR3 DNA reads TGCGCCAGCAGCCAGATCTCTAGCCCCTCCTACGAGCAGTACTTC.

The V and J genes are TRBV6-1 and TRBJ1-5, with D maybe TRBD1 (5 bases). V lost 6 bases and J 6 bases, leaving 9 bases between the germline ends. CDR3 length equals 12 residues. In germline, CDR1 is MNHNS, CDR2 SASEGT. The CDR3 loop is CASRGTLQPQHF. The DNA of the CDR3 is TGTGCCAGCAGGGGGACTCTTCAGCCCCAGCATTTT.

This clone has only one observation. The chain has TRBV28 and TRBJ1-5; D gene uncertain. The CDR3 contains 11 residues. Germline values: CDR1 MDHEN, CDR2 SYDVKM. V lost 3 bases to trimming and J lost 6 bases, with 3 bases between them. CDR3 region: CASSLSQPQHF. CDR3 nucleotide sequence: TGTGCCAGCAGTTTGAGTCAGCCCCAGCATTTT.

This rearrangement joins TRBV2 to TRBJ1-2; no definite D call. Per germline, CDR1 SNHLY and CDR2 FYNNEI. Trimming took off 6 bases at V and 8 bases at J, with 22 bases between the two ends. The CDR3 covers 15 residues. CDR3 loop: CASSPEGTPAGGYTF. As DNA, the CDR3 is TGTGCCAGCAGCCCAGAGGGTACCCCCGCGGGGGGCTACACCTTC.

The chain links TRBV4-3 to TRBJ1-1; 8 nucleotides agree with TRBD1. V lost 0 bases and J lost 5; bases outside the gene matches: 5. From germline, CDR1 is LGHNA and CDR2 YSLEER. CDR3 length equals 15 residues. This CDR3 reads CASSQDSTGGTEAFF. The CDR3 DNA reads as TGCGCCAGCAGCCAAGATTCCACAGGGGGGACTGAAGCTTTCTTT.

This rearrangement joins TRBV27 to TRBJ2-2; 9 bases fit TRBD2. CDR3 length: 15 amino acids. Germline V gene data show CDR1 as MNHEY and CDR2 as SMNVEV (reference sequence). With V trimmed by 10 bases and J by 4 bases, 10 bases remained unmatched. Here the CDR3 DNA reads TGTGCCACCTCCCAGCGGGGGGTTAGCACCGGGGAGCTGTTTTTT. It specifies CATSQRGVSTGELFF.

This clone has only a few counts. The chain couples TRBV7-6 to TRBJ1-6, with 7 positions matching TRBD1. Trimming took 5 bases from V and 7 from J; bases not matched to a gene: 2. This CDR3 is 13 amino acids long. CDR1 and CDR2 from the germline V gene are SGHVS and FNYEAQ. The CDR3 DNA follows: TGTGCCAGCAGCGGGGGACAGAATTCACCCCTCCACTTT. It yields the protein CASSGGQNSPLHF.

The rearrangement uses TRBV19 and TRBJ1-2, with TRBD1 as a possible D gene (6 bases). This CDR3 comprises 17 residues. Trimming cost V 4 bases and J 7 bases, with 25 bases left between them. Per germline, CDR1 LNHDA and CDR2 SQIVND (reference sequence). The CDR3 DNA reads TGTGCCAGTAGTACCCGAAGGACAGATTATTGGTTTGGTGGCTACACCTTC. Protein: CASSTRRTDYWFGGYTF.

The rearrangement joins TRBV5-6 to TRBJ2-4; TRBD2 is a possible D gene (7 bases). CDR1 is SGHDT, CDR2 YYEEEE, per germline. The CDR3 runs to 13 residues. The V gene lost 3 bases and the J gene lost 8 bases, with 12 bases spanning the gap. DNA for the CDR3: TGTGCCAGCAGCTCCCGGGGGGCCGACATTCAGTACTTC. Protein sequence: CASSSRGADIQYF. The variable domain in full, with the rest retrieved from reference TRBV5-6 and TRBJ2-4, is DAGVTQSPTHLIKTRGQQVTLRCSPKSGHDTVSWYQQALGQGPQFIFQYYEEEERQRGNFPDRFSGHQFPNYSSELNVNALLLGDSALYLCASSSRGADIQYFGAGTRLSVL.

The chain employs TRBV18 and TRBJ2-1, with 12 bases matching TRBD2. CDR3 size: 15 residues. V trimming: 4 bases; J trimming: 6 bases; junction bases outside the gene matches: 4. Germline-derived CDR1 and CDR2 are KGHSH and LQKENI. DNA for the CDR3: TGTGCCAGCTCACGAGGACTAGCGGGGCCCAATGAGCAGTTCTTC. Amino acids: CASSRGLAGPNEQFF.

This clone appeared a few times. This rearrangement joins TRBV2 to TRBJ1-3; D is unresolved. Germline V gene lookup returns CDR1 SNHLY and CDR2 FYNNEI. The V gene lost 1 base and the J gene lost 8 bases, with 12 bases spanning the gap. The CDR3 covers 14 residues. CDR3 in amino acids: CASSEDRFVDTIYF. Here the CDR3 DNA reads TGTGCCAGCAGTGAAGACAGATTCGTTGACACCATATATTTT. The whole variable domain, remainder taken from reference TRBV2 and TRBJ1-3, is EPEVTQTPSHQVTQMGQEVILRCVPISNHLYFYWYRQILGQKVEFLVSFYNNEISEKSEIFDDQFSVERPDGSNFTLKIRSTKLEDSAMYFCASSEDRFVDTIYFGEGSWLTVV.

The chain employs TRBV28 and TRBJ1-2; 9 nucleotides agree with TRBD1. The CDR3 covers 14 residues. The V segment lost 8 bases and the J segment 8 bases; nucleotides outside the gene matches: 12. CDR1 is MDHEN, CDR2 SYDVKM, per germline. The DNA of the CDR3 is TGTGCCAGCGGGAGGGAGGGACAGGGAGTGGGCTACACCTTC. Translated: CASGREGQGVGYTF.

The rearrangement joins TRBV7-8 to TRBJ2-3; 8 bases align to TRBD2. J lost 2 bases, V lost 1 base, and 8 bases had no gene match. Per the germline V gene, CDR1 is SGHVS and CDR2 is FQNEAQ. The CDR3 contains 17 residues. CDR3 loop: CASSLGRRGGITDTQYF. CDR3 coding DNA: TGTGCCAGCAGCTTAGGGCGCCGGGGGGGGATCACAGATACGCAGTATTTT.

The chain combines TRBV7-4 with TRBJ2-7; the match to TRBD1 covers 12 bases. J gave up 2 bases and V 5 bases, and 1 base lay outside the gene matches. Germline V lookup: CDR1 SGHVT, CDR2 SQSDAQ. This CDR3 contains 14 residues. CDR3 residues: CASSRDRGPYEQYF. The DNA of the CDR3 is TGTGCCAGCAGCAGGGACAGGGGGCCCTACGAGCAGTACTTC.

The gene calls are TRBV19 and TRBJ2-7; no reliable D call. CDR1 is LNHDA, CDR2 SQIVND, per germline (reference sequence). CDR3 length equals 12 residues. Trimming left V 8 bases short and J 2 bases short, with 10 bases between. In nucleotides, the CDR3 is TGTGCCAGTGCCCAGACACCCTACGAGCAGTACTTC. This sequence encodes CASAQTPYEQYF.